The 9 T cell receptor beta chains below come from one sample, sequenced in a study of blood T cell repertoires in COVID-19. The method was immunoSEQ multiplex PCR; TCRdb's version includes in-frame clones alone and lacks a portion of them. The data show approximately 140,000 clones, over 70% seen once. The sample comprised peripheral blood. The receptor source for this set is an older man with acute or convalescent COVID-19.

This clone was found a few times. The rearrangement joins TRBV19 to TRBJ1-2, with D perhaps matching TRBD1 (5 bases). The CDR3 has 14 amino acids. Germline-derived CDR1 and CDR2 are LNHDA and SQIVND (reference sequence). With 7 bases removed from V and 5 bases from J, the gap between germline ends came to 17 bases. The chain's CDR3 is CASTPSTASYGYTF. The CDR3 nucleotides are TGTGCCAGTACCCCCTCGACAGCCAGTTATGGCTACACCTTC.

The rearrangement links TRBV29-1 to TRBJ2-2; D might be TRBD2 (5 bases). The CDR3 is 11 amino acids. V was trimmed by 4 bases and J by 6 bases, leaving 6 bases between them. Germline V gene sequence: CDR1 SQVTM, CDR2 ANQGSEA. CDR3 loop: CSVGGAGELFF. The DNA of the CDR3 is TGCAGCGTTGGGGGAGCCGGGGAGCTGTTTTTT.

This rearrangement joins TRBV6-1 to TRBJ2-5; 11 bases align to TRBD2. The CDR3 is made up of 16 amino acids. The germline gives CDR1 MNHNS, CDR2 SASEGT. The junction had 1 base not matched to a gene; V was cut back by 0 bases and J by 1 base. CDR3 sequence reads: CASSEALAGGQETQYF. In DNA, the CDR3 is TGTGCCAGCAGTGAAGCGCTAGCGGGGGGCCAAGAGACCCAGTACTTC.

This chain links TRBV18 with TRBJ2-6; D call uncertain. Trimming removed 2 bases at V and 2 bases at J, with 16 bases between. Per germline, CDR1 KGHSH and CDR2 LQKENI. This CDR3 contains 18 residues. The CDR3 loop reads CASSPNTAIVTGANVLTF. In DNA form, the CDR3 reads TGTGCCAGCTCACCAAACACAGCCATAGTGACTGGGGCCAACGTCCTGACTTTC.

This chain connects TRBV2 to TRBJ1-1, with 7 bases matching TRBD1. Germline values: CDR1 SNHLY, CDR2 FYNNEI. V was pared by 4 bases and J by 1 base, with 18 bases of the junction left unmatched. The CDR3 sequence is 19 residues long. CDR3 in amino acids: CASSGSGLTGAPWNTEAFF. The CDR3 region has the DNA TGTGCCAGCAGTGGGAGCGGGCTAACAGGGGCTCCCTGGAACACTGAAGCTTTCTTT.

This clone appeared once. V is TRBV5-1 and J is TRBJ1-6; 7 bases fit TRBD1. The CDR3 sequence is 16 residues long. From germline, CDR1 is SGHRS and CDR2 YFSETQ. V lost 6 bases to trimming and J lost 9 bases; unmatched junction nucleotides: 15. In DNA, the CDR3 is TGCGCCAGCAACATTGGGGTAGGGGGCATTGGTTCACCCCTCCACTTT. Protein: CASNIGVGGIGSPLHF.

The V and J genes are TRBV28 and TRBJ1-1; TRBD1 agrees at 9 bases. The CDR3 spans 16 residues. The V gene end was trimmed by 3 bases and the J gene end by 0 bases; junction bases not matched to a gene: 5. Germline V CDR1 and CDR2: MDHEN, SYDVKM. This CDR3 is CASSFPTGGLNTEAFF. In nucleotides, the CDR3 is TGTGCCAGCAGTTTCCCAACAGGGGGCCTGAACACTGAAGCTTTCTTT.

The genes are TRBV7-8 and TRBJ2-7; 7 nucleotides align to TRBD1. The V segment lost 5 bases and the J segment 4 bases; nucleotides outside the gene matches: 5. The germline gives CDR1 SGHVS, CDR2 FQNEAQ. The CDR3 is made up of 13 amino acids. The CDR3 nucleotides read TGTGCCAGCAGCCCTGGGACAGTTTACGAGCAGTACTTC. It codes for CASSPGTVYEQYF.

The chain carries TRBV2 and TRBJ1-5, with 7 bases fitting TRBD1. CDR1 and CDR2 from the germline V gene are SNHLY and FYNNEI. CDR3 size: 15 residues. With 6 bases clipped from V and 4 bases from J, the junction kept 9 bases outside the gene matches. In DNA form, the CDR3 reads TGTGCCAGCAGAACCGAGACAGGGCAAAATCAGCCCCAGCATTTT. Translating it yields CASRTETGQNQPQHF. Supplemented by reference TRBV2 and TRBJ1-5, the full variable domain reads EPEVTQTPSHQVTQMGQEVILRCVPISNHLYFYWYRQILGQKVEFLVSFYNNEISEKSEIFDDQFSVERPDGSNFTLKIRSTKLEDSAMYFCASRTETGQNQPQHFGDGTRLSIL.